In this sample, the clone carrying this T cell receptor beta chain turned up many times. Its antigen is not known. In germline, CDR1 is SGHTA, CDR2 FQGNSA. This CDR3 has 14 amino acids. Between the trimmed V and J ends, which lost 1 base and 5 bases, there was a span of 8 bases. These data come from a study of T cell repertoires in cytomegalovirus infection. Study-wide points: Dominant in the ex vivo response were TCR beta clonotypes restricted by HLA-C and specific for CMV.

Each CDR3 protein is one row after TCRdb ran MiXCR on the reads. The sample includes 100,000 or so distinct CDR3 sequences, more than 15% of them seen just once. The rearrangement uses TRBV7-2 and TRBJ2-2; unclear D gene. The clonotype comes from a human donor in good health (CMV status not recorded). Some clones in this sample may be carry-over from other donors' samples. Sequencing was done on a sample of PBMCs. This CDR3 reads CASSLGQPTGELFF. The CDR3 nucleotides are TGTGCCAGCAGCTTAGGTCAGCCAACCGGGGAGCTGTTTTTT.